This TCR beta chain was identified during a study of CD8 T cells in Susac syndrome. CDR3 size: 11 residues. Deletions cut 7 bases from V and 1 base from J, with 5 bases between. Per germline, CDR1 SGHRS and CDR2 YFSETQ. This clonotype was recorded only once. A quantity of roughly 0.5 to 1 ug RNA underwent reverse transcription using random hexamers. MiXCR, applied by TCRdb to the immunoSEQ multiplex PCR reads, yields one record per CDR3 protein. Of tens of thousands of distinct CDR3 sequences in the sample, 90% to 95% were seen once. The source of this sequence is a human donor in good health. The chain couples TRBV5-1 to TRBJ1-1; a weak D match, TRBD1 (5 bases). The sample comprised CD8+ T cells from PBMCs. This chain's CDR3 is CASGQNTEAFF. The CDR3 DNA follows: TGCGCCAGCGGACAGAACACTGAAGCTTTCTTT. Combining the CDR3 with reference TRBV5-1 and TRBJ1-1 gives the whole variable domain KAGVTQTPRYLIKTRGQQVTLSCSPISGHRSVSWYQQTPGQGLQFLFEYFSETQRNKGNFPGRFSGRQFSNSRSEMNVSTLELGDSALYLCASGQNTEAFFGQGTRLTVV.